This T cell receptor (beta chain) was observed in a study of control samples from healthy donors and cancer patients. Generated by immunoSEQ multiplex PCR, the TCRdb table keeps only in-frame clones and is missing some. The sample includes 140,000 to 150,000 clones, more than 90% of them seen just once. The V and J ends lost 7 bases and 11 bases, in that order; junction bases with no gene match: 12. The CDR3 spans 13 residues. CDR1 is LNHDA, CDR2 SQIVND, per germline (reference sequence). The sequence derives from a man aged 30 to 45 in good health. The material sequenced was blood. The rearrangement joins TRBV19 to TRBJ1-1; TRBD1 aligns across 8 bases. The DNA of the CDR3 is TGTGCCAGTAAGTCAGGGGGCGCGGGACCGGCTTTCTTT. It codes for CASKSGGAGPAFF. The entire variable domain, with the rest obtained from reference TRBV19 and TRBJ1-1, is as follows: DGGITQSPKYLFRKEGQNVTLSCEQNLNHDAMYWYRQDPGQGLRLIYYSQIVNDFQKGDIAEGYSVSREKKESFPLTVTSAQKNPTAFYLCASKSGGAGPAFFGQGTRLTVV.